This paragraph reports one T cell receptor (beta chain). This sample is part of a study of control samples from healthy donors and cancer patients. This CDR3 is 14 amino acids long. Profiled with immunoSEQ multiplex PCR; TCRdb holds only in-frame clones, not every one. The table lists under 200,000 clones, 92% of them singletons. This clonotype was sampled from a woman aged 30 to 39 in good health. The chain couples TRBV21-1 to TRBJ2-7; the table's D call of TRBD1 was not tested on the DNA. TRBV21-1 is a known pseudogene. The sequenced sample was blood. CDR3 coding DNA: TGTGCCAGAACCCCCCAGGCAGTCTCCTACGAGCAGTACTTC. The encoded protein is CARTPQAVSYEQYF.